This T cell receptor beta chain was identified in a study of cytomegalovirus exposure and HLA in healthy donors. With regard to this clone: What it binds is unknown.

The CDR3 extends over 14 amino acids. Looked up from germline, CDR1 is LGHNA and CDR2 is YNFKEQ. Trimming took 3 bases from V and 1 from J, leaving 9 bases between them. General study findings and limits: Versus the approximately 670-donor mean, an Asian-associated ancestry cluster reportedly showed fewer N-insertions in a later analysis. Common viral pathogens were later found to be apparently linked to several of the most significant clusters.

Researchers ran the PCR with 60 Vbeta and 13 Jbeta primers. The table came from immunoSEQ multiplex PCR; TCRdb's copy has only in-frame clones and leaves some out. There are under 200,000 clones in the sample; 70% to 80% occur only once, and approximately 1.3% lies in the top ten. Donors were ostensibly healthy at sampling, although undocumented immune exposures were probable. This receptor was identified in a young man in good health and CMV-seronegative. The V call is TRBV4-2, the J call TRBJ1-1; D unresolved. The sample was PBMCs. For the CDR3, the DNA is TGTGCCAGCAGCCAGTTCGGTGGGAACACTGAAGCTTTCTTT. Amino acid sequence: CASSQFGGNTEAFF.